Described below is a single T cell receptor beta chain sequence and its context. Its antigen is still unknown. The data were taken from a study of cytomegalovirus exposure and HLA in healthy donors. Study-wide findings and caveats: Upon later analysis, TCR association rates were observed to vary by HLA locus, being highest for DRB1 and lowest for HLA-C. For most TCR beta V segments, an earlier analysis put the productive rate at about 87% or about 30% of the time. An Asian-associated ancestry cluster reportedly showed fewer N-insertions than the approximately 620-donor mean in a later analysis. A cluster of highly shared sequence variants was likely a sequencing artifact.

This CDR3 spans 13 amino acids. Trimming cost V 2 bases and J 6 bases; bases outside gene matches: 1. Germline-derived CDR1 and CDR2 are SNHLY and FYNNEI. Amplification used 60 Vbeta primers and 13 Jbeta primers. The repertoire was sequenced with immunoSEQ multiplex PCR; TCRdb's copy has only in-frame clones and lacks some. The sample carries 130,000 or so clones, about 81% recorded once. V is TRBV2 and J is TRBJ2-1, with 7 bases matching TRBD1. Input material: PBMCs. The receptor comes from a woman aged 40 to 50 in good health and CMV-seropositive. The CDR3 coding sequence is TGTGCCAGCAGTGAATCAGGGGGCAATGAGCAGTTCTTC. This encodes CASSESGGNEQFF. Full variable domain (outside the CDR3, taken from reference TRBV2 and TRBJ2-1): EPEVTQTPSHQVTQMGQEVILRCVPISNHLYFYWYRQILGQKVEFLVSFYNNEISEKSEIFDDQFSVERPDGSNFTLKIRSTKLEDSAMYFCASSESGGNEQFFGPGTRLTVL.